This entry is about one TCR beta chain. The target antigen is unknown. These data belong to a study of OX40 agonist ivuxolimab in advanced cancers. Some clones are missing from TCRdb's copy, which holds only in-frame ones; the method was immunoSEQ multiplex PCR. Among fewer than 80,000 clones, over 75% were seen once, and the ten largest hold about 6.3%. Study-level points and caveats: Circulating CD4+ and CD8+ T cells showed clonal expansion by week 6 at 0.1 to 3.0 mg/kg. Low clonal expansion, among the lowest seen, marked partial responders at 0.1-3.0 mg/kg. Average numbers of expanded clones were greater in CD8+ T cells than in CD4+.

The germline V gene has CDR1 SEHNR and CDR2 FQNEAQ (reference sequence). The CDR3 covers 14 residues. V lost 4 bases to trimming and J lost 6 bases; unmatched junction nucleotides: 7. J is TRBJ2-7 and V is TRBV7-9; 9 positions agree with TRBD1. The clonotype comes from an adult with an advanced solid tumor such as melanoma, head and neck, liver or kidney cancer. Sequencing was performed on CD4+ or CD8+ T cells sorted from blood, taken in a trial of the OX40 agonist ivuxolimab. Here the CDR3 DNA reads TGTGCCAGCAGCTCCCCCGGGACAGGGACCGAGCAGTACTTC. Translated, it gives CASSSPGTGTEQYF.